This TCR beta chain was profiled in a study of PD-1 blockade in classical Hodgkin lymphoma. The study, taken as a whole, reports: Reported findings placed baseline TCR diversity lower in newly diagnosed patients (compared with healthy donors).

This clone was observed a single time. The antigen remains unidentified. Described time point: newly diagnosed, previously untreated cHL patient sample. Comparison used PBMCs from newly diagnosed, untreated classical Hodgkin lymphoma. Some clones are missing from TCRdb's copy, which holds only in-frame ones; the method was immunoSEQ multiplex PCR. The repertoire holds fewer than 35,000 clones, with roughly 94% as singletons. There are 13 residues in the CDR3. Per germline, CDR1 LNHDA and CDR2 SQIVND (reference sequence). V trimming: 1 base; J trimming: 11 bases; junction bases outside the gene matches: 6.

This TCR came from a human donor with classical Hodgkin lymphoma. The source material was peripheral blood mononuclear cells (PBMCs). This chain uses TRBV19 with TRBJ1-1; 8 positions agree with TRBD1. This CDR3 reads CASSIAGGRGAFF. DNA of the CDR3: TGTGCCAGTAGTATAGCAGGGGGCCGGGGGGCTTTCTTT.